Given below is one T cell receptor beta chain in context. The antigen is unknown. Time point defined: cycle 4 day 1 (C4D1), after 5 to 7 weeks of nivolumab. Autologous stem cell transplantation was followed by relapse in every patient, and brentuximab vedotin exposure varied. Thawed PBMCs supplied CD8+ T cells via magnetic negative selection. Complete response, partial response or progressive disease was each patient's best response. These data are taken from a study of PD-1 blockade in classical Hodgkin lymphoma. Whole-study findings and limits: Baseline TCR diversity was reportedly lower in newly diagnosed patients than healthy donors. Exclusion applied to patients who initiated nivolumab less than 1 year following ASCT.

Clones were read by immunoSEQ multiplex PCR, and TCRdb kept only the in-frame ones, dropping some. This sample carries fewer than 7,500 clones, roughly 63% of them seen once, and the ten largest clones take about 9.4%. Sequencing used CD8+ T cells from blood, obtained before the fourth cycle of nivolumab. The receptor was derived from a human donor with classical Hodgkin lymphoma.

As DNA, the CDR3 is TGTGCCAGCCGATTCTCAGCCTATCCCGGGGAGCTGTTTTTT. It translates to CASRFSAYPGELFF. The chain carries TRBV19 and TRBJ2-2, with no clear D. Trimming cost V 9 bases and J 6 bases, with 17 bases left between them. This CDR3 spans 14 amino acids. CDR1 is LNHDA, CDR2 SQIVND, per germline (reference sequence).